A single sample is the source of the 29 T cell receptor beta chains below, sequenced in a study of OX40 agonist ivuxolimab in advanced cancers. The assay was immunoSEQ multiplex PCR, and TCRdb's table has in-frame clones only and misses some. The table shows some 18,000 clones, with 70% to 90% occurring only once. The sequences come from CD4+ or CD8+ T cells sorted from blood, collected in a trial of the OX40 agonist ivuxolimab. These receptors were collected from an adult with an advanced solid tumor such as melanoma, head and neck, liver or kidney cancer.

This sequence joins TRBV28 and TRBJ1-5; tentative D call: TRBD1 (6 bases). Germline values: CDR1 MDHEN, CDR2 SYDVKM. With 2 bases removed from V and 5 bases from J, the gap between germline ends came to 13 bases. This CDR3 region has 15 residues. The CDR3 loop reads CASSLVGARDQPQHF. CDR3 nucleotides: TGTGCCAGCAGTTTAGTGGGGGCTAGGGATCAGCCCCAGCATTTT.

The J gene is TRBJ1-5, the V gene TRBV12-2; the table's D call of TRBD1 was not tested on the DNA. TRBV12-2 is recorded as a pseudogene. The CDR3 is 15 amino acids. The CDR3, as DNA: TGTGCAAACACTTTAACAGGGCATGGCAATCAGCCCCAGCATTTT. It is translated as CANTLTGHGNQPQHF.

The table lists this clone with a count of one. This chain connects TRBV27 to TRBJ2-3; 11 nucleotides line up with TRBD2. This CDR3 is 18 amino acids long. Trimming cost V 3 bases and J 10 bases; bases outside gene matches: 18. Germline CDR1 MNHEY, CDR2 SMNVEV (reference sequence). The CDR3 loop is CASSFIGALAGAGGPQYF. The CDR3 bases are TGTGCCAGCAGTTTCATCGGGGCACTAGCGGGAGCAGGGGGACCGCAGTATTTT.

V gene TRBV28 combines with J gene TRBJ2-3, with D maybe TRBD2 (6 bases). V shed 5 bases and J shed 0 bases, with 9 bases lying between them. The germline CDR1 and CDR2 sequences are MDHEN and SYDVKM. The CDR3 is made up of 14 amino acids. Here the CDR3 reads CASSLGTSTDTQYF. CDR3 bases: TGTGCCAGCAGTCTCGGGACTAGCACAGATACGCAGTATTTT.

The CDR3 spells CSARRNTEAFF. The CDR3 region has the DNA TGCAGTGCTAGACGGAACACTGAAGCTTTCTTT. The chain joins TRBV20-1 to TRBJ1-1; D gene uncertain. V lost 2 bases, J lost 1 base, and 2 bases lay in between. The germline CDR1 and CDR2 sequences are DFQATT and SNEGSKA (reference sequence). The CDR3 runs 11 residues.

The CDR3 DNA follows: TGCGCCAGCAGCCAAGAGGGGAGGGGGGGCGCTTGGCAAGAGACCCAGTACTTC. Its translation is CASSQEGRGGAWQETQYF. V gene TRBV4-1 combines with J gene TRBJ2-5; tentative D call: TRBD2 (7 bases). Trimming stripped 0 bases from V and 2 bases from J, with 19 bases between. This CDR3 has 18 amino acids. CDR1 and CDR2 from the germline V gene are MGHRA and YSYEKL.

This chain joins TRBV5-8 and TRBJ2-7; TRBD2 might be the D (7 bases). Trimming took 1 base from V and 0 from J, leaving 8 bases between them. Germline V lookup: CDR1 SGHTS, CDR2 YDEGEE. CDR3 length equals 14 residues. CDR3 in DNA: TGTGCCAGCAGCTTGAGGGGGGGCTCCTACGAGCAGTACTTC. This encodes CASSLRGGSYEQYF.

CDR3 loop: CSVVRAGELFF. CDR3 bases: TGCAGCGTGGTAAGGGCCGGGGAGCTGTTTTTT. V is TRBV29-1 and J is TRBJ2-2; the D is unclear. The length of the CDR3 is 11 residues. The germline V gene encodes CDR1 SQVTM and CDR2 ANQGSEA. Between the trimmed V and J ends, which lost 6 bases and 6 bases, there was a span of 8 bases.

The CDR3 protein is CASRSRMNTEAFF. CDR3 nucleotides: TGTGCCAGCAGGAGCAGGATGAACACTGAAGCTTTCTTT. The chain has TRBV27 and TRBJ1-1, with D unclear. V lost 6 bases and J 0 bases, leaving 8 bases between the germline ends. Germline CDR1 reads MNHEY; CDR2 reads SMNVEV (reference sequence). This CDR3 contains 13 residues.

The CDR3 sequence is CASSLRQGFEQYF. The CDR3 DNA reads as TGTGCCAGCAGCTTGCGACAGGGGTTCGAGCAGTACTTC. The gene calls are TRBV7-3 and TRBJ2-7, with 8 bases fitting TRBD1. V shed 3 bases and J 6 bases; nucleotides not matched to a gene: 4. CDR3 length equals 13 residues. Germline V gene sequence: CDR1 SGHTA, CDR2 FQGTGA.

The chain links TRBV27 to TRBJ2-1; TRBD1 is a possible D gene (5 bases). The CDR3 has 12 residues. In germline, CDR1 is MNHEY, CDR2 SMNVEV (reference sequence). The germline V and J ends were trimmed by 3 bases and 7 bases, with 7 bases remaining between them. The CDR3 sequence: CASSFKGNEQFF. In DNA, the CDR3 is TGTGCCAGCAGTTTCAAGGGGAATGAGCAGTTCTTC.

The V gene is TRBV7-9, the J gene TRBJ1-5; D gene unclear. This CDR3 spans 13 amino acids. V lost 5 bases and J 8 bases, leaving 13 bases between the germline ends. Germline V gives CDR1 SEHNR, CDR2 FQNEAQ (reference sequence). CDR3 coding DNA: TGTGCCAGCAGCCAAGATTTAACGGAGCCCCAGCATTTT. Protein sequence: CASSQDLTEPQHF.

This clone turned up a few times. The chain carries TRBV19 and TRBJ1-1, with 9 positions matching TRBD1. V dropped 6 bases and J dropped 4; count of bases not matched to a gene: 6. In germline, CDR1 is LNHDA, CDR2 SQIVND (reference sequence). The CDR3 contains 14 residues. The CDR3 DNA sequence: TGTGCCAGTAGCAAACAGGGGGCTGTCACTGAAGCTTTCTTT. It specifies CASSKQGAVTEAFF. The full variable domain, completed using reference TRBV19 and TRBJ1-1, is DGGITQSPKYLFRKEGQNVTLSCEQNLNHDAMYWYRQDPGQGLRLIYYSQIVNDFQKGDIAEGYSVSREKKESFPLTVTSAQKNPTAFYLCASSKQGAVTEAFFGQGTRLTVV.

The V and J genes are TRBV6-1 and TRBJ2-1; D is uncertain. The germline V gene has CDR1 MNHNS and CDR2 SASEGT. V was cut by 6 bases and J by 7 bases, with 7 bases left in between. This CDR3 contains 11 residues. The DNA of the CDR3 is TGTGCCAGCAGGCTAGGGAATGAGCAGTTCTTC. It translates to CASRLGNEQFF.

J is TRBJ2-1 and V is TRBV6-4, with a possible D match to TRBD1 (5 bases). V lost 3 bases, J lost 7 bases, and 13 bases lay in between. Germline CDR1 MRHNA, CDR2 SNTAGT. The CDR3 length is 14 residues. The CDR3: CASSESQDRNEQFF. The DNA of the CDR3 is TGTGCCAGCAGTGAATCACAGGATAGGAATGAGCAGTTCTTC.

This clone has a single count. The V gene is TRBV7-7, the J gene TRBJ2-1, with 10 bases fitting TRBD2. This CDR3 is 15 amino acids long. Germline CDR1 SSHAT, CDR2 FNYEAQ (reference sequence). V was pared by 5 bases and J by 7 bases, with 8 bases of the junction left unmatched. The CDR3 protein is CASSPEGTSVNEQFF. CDR3 nucleotides: TGTGCCAGCAGCCCTGAGGGGACTAGCGTGAATGAGCAGTTCTTC.

The rearrangement uses TRBV12-5 and TRBJ2-5; D is perhaps TRBD1 (5 bases). In germline, CDR1 is LGHNT, CDR2 FRNRAP. This CDR3 contains 14 residues. V was trimmed by 3 bases and J by 5 bases, leaving 13 bases between them. As DNA, the CDR3 is TGTGCTAGTGGTTTACAACAGGTTGGTGAGACCCAGTACTTC. Its protein product is CASGLQQVGETQYF.

In this sample, this clone is medium-sized. This chain uses TRBV11-3 with TRBJ1-5, with 8 positions matching TRBD1. Germline V CDR1 and CDR2: SGHNT, YENEEA. V lost 6 bases and J lost 2; bases outside the gene matches: 18. This CDR3 is built from 19 residues. The CDR3 protein is CASRPNFGTGKIGNQPQHF. The CDR3 DNA reads TGTGCCAGCAGACCCAATTTCGGGACAGGAAAAATTGGCAATCAGCCCCAGCATTTT.

CDR3 sequence (DNA): TGTGCCAGTAGTATATGGGGAGGGTCTCAGCCCCAGCATTTT. Its translation: CASSIWGGSQPQHF. The chain recombines TRBV19 with TRBJ1-5; no clear D gene. CDR3 length: 14 residues. Trimming removed 2 bases at V and 6 bases at J, with 11 bases between. Germline V gene lookup returns CDR1 LNHDA and CDR2 SQIVND (reference sequence).

V is TRBV7-9 and J is TRBJ2-5; 7 positions match TRBD1. V lost 5 bases, J lost 5 bases, and 8 bases stayed unmatched. The CDR3 spans 14 residues. CDR1 is SEHNR and CDR2 is FQNEAQ in the germline V gene (reference sequence). The CDR3 coding sequence is TGTGCCAGCAGCCCGCGGACAGGCCGGGAGACCCAGTACTTC. It codes for CASSPRTGRETQYF.

The genes are TRBV6-5 and TRBJ2-2; TRBD2 matches at 8 bases. The germline gives CDR1 MNHEY, CDR2 SVGAGI. Trimming took 0 bases from V and 7 from J; bases not matched to a gene: 4. This CDR3 has 15 residues. The CDR3 coding sequence is TGTGCCAGCAGTTACTCAGGACTAGCTATCGGGGAGCTGTTTTTT. It translates to CASSYSGLAIGELFF.

The chain links TRBV4-1 to TRBJ1-6, with 9 bases fitting TRBD1. V lost 1 base, J lost 9 bases, and 1 base stayed unmatched. The CDR3 has 14 residues. CDR1 and CDR2 from the germline V gene are MGHRA and YSYEKL. Here the CDR3 DNA reads TGCGCCAGCAGCCAAGGGACAGGGGTTTCACCCCTCCACTTT. It specifies CASSQGTGVSPLHF.

V usage is TRBV27 and J usage is TRBJ2-3, with D possibly matching TRBD2 (6 bases). The V gene lost 3 bases and the J gene lost 13 bases, with 11 bases spanning the gap. The CDR3 is made up of 11 amino acids. The germline V gene encodes CDR1 MNHEY and CDR2 SMNVEV (reference sequence). The CDR3 region has the DNA TGTGCCAGCAGTTTGGGGGGTCGTGAGTATTTT. Protein product: CASSLGGREYF.

The chain has TRBV28 and TRBJ1-1; D unresolved. The CDR3 covers 14 residues. The ends were cut back, 7 bases at V and 1 base at J, with 13 bases in the middle. Germline CDR1 MDHEN, CDR2 SYDVKM. The CDR3 here is CASKREGKNTEAFF. In DNA form, the CDR3 reads TGTGCCAGCAAGCGGGAAGGGAAGAACACTGAAGCTTTCTTT. The complete variable domain, with remaining parts taken from reference TRBV28 and TRBJ1-1, reads DVKVTQSSRYLVKRTGEKVFLECVQDMDHENMFWYRQDPGLGLRLIYFSYDVKMKEKGDIPEGYSVSREKKERFSLILESASTNQTSMYLCASKREGKNTEAFFGQGTRLTVV.

This clone was recorded once. The chain uses TRBV13 and TRBJ2-1; TRBD1 agrees at 7 bases. V lost 5 bases to trimming and J lost 4 bases; unmatched junction nucleotides: 8. Germline values: CDR1 PRHDT, CDR2 FYEKMQ (reference sequence). There are 15 residues in the CDR3. The CDR3 spells CASSLETGRYNEQFF. In DNA, the CDR3 is TGTGCCAGCAGCCTAGAGACAGGGCGATACAATGAGCAGTTCTTC.

This clone was counted once. The V call is TRBV15, the J call TRBJ1-5; no definite D call. Germline V lookup: CDR1 LNHNV, CDR2 YYDKDF (reference sequence). The V end was cut by 0 bases, the J end by 7 bases, with 10 bases between. CDR3 length: 14 amino acids. For the CDR3, the DNA is TGTGCCACCAGCAGAGAACCGGTCCTCCAGCCCCAGCATTTT. Its protein product is CATSREPVLQPQHF.

The rearrangement links TRBV6-5 to TRBJ1-1; D is unclear. CDR1 is MNHEY, CDR2 SVGAGI, per germline. Trimming pared 6 bases from V and 2 bases from J, leaving 16 bases between. This CDR3 comprises 15 residues. This chain's CDR3 is CASSPYVGDNTEAFF. The CDR3 nucleotides read TGTGCCAGCAGCCCTTATGTGGGCGATAACACTGAAGCTTTCTTT.

This chain connects TRBV7-9 to TRBJ2-3, with D perhaps matching TRBD1 or TRBD2 (6 bases each). V was shortened by 4 bases and J by 2 bases, with 16 bases between the two germline ends. In germline, CDR1 is SEHNR, CDR2 FQNEAQ (reference sequence). The CDR3 is 16 amino acids. CDR3 DNA: TGTGCCAGCAGCTACGGAGGGGGAGCGGCCACAGATACGCAGTATTTT. Its translation is CASSYGGGAATDTQYF.

This clone was detected only a few times. The CDR3, as DNA: TGTGCCAGCAGTTTTATAGGGCCCCATCAGCCCCAGCATTTT. This gives the protein CASSFIGPHQPQHF. The chain is built from TRBV28 and TRBJ1-5; D ambiguous. CDR1 and CDR2 from the germline V gene are MDHEN and SYDVKM. The CDR3 runs to 14 residues. Trimming shortened V by 3 bases and J by 5 bases, and 11 bases separated the two germline ends.